Each of the 14 T cell receptor beta chains below was sequenced from the same sample in a study of T cells in Graves' hyperthyroidism and ophthalmopathy. Amplification of TCR beta CDR3 regions used RNA as the template. Researchers ran a first-round RT-PCR on the TCR CDR3 using the HTBI primer set. TCRdb redid the calling of the multiplex PCR reads with MiXCR, one entry per CDR3 protein. Counted here are under 800,000 distinct CDR3 sequences, 14% occurring once; the ten biggest clones make up 10% to 13%. Sequencing used blood. These receptors all come from a woman aged 18 to 35 with Graves' hyperthyroidism.

This clonotype has a count of ten or more. V usage is TRBV4-2 and J usage is TRBJ2-6; D ambiguous. CDR3 length equals 17 residues. Trimming removed 0 bases from V and 2 bases from J, with 11 bases in between. CDR1 and CDR2 (germline): LGHNA, YNFKEQ. As DNA, the CDR3 is TGTGCCAGCAGCCAAGATGGGCCGGCCGCTGGGGCCAACGTCCTGACTTTC. Protein product: CASSQDGPAAGANVLTF.

This clonotype was seen many times. J is TRBJ1-5 and V is TRBV28; possibly TRBD1 for D (5 bases). V lost 6 bases and J lost 2, with 14 bases in between. The CDR3 length is 15 residues. The germline V gene encodes CDR1 MDHEN and CDR2 SYDVKM. The CDR3 loop reads CASSPEGPGNQPQHF. The CDR3 region has the DNA TGTGCCAGCAGCCCTGAGGGACCCGGCAATCAGCCCCAGCATTTT.

The sample holds a few counts of this clonotype. This chain connects TRBV5-1 to TRBJ2-6; TRBD1 matches at 8 bases. Germline V CDR1 and CDR2: SGHRS, YFSETQ. After removal of 3 bases from V and 0 bases from J, the junction contained 5 bases not matched to a gene. The CDR3 is 17 residues long. The CDR3 is CASSYRDRLSGANVLTF. The CDR3 bases are TGCGCCAGCAGCTACCGGGACAGGCTCTCTGGGGCCAACGTCCTGACTTTC.

In this sample, this clonotype turned up many times. The gene calls are TRBV28 and TRBJ2-7, with D possibly TRBD1 on 6 matching bases. Trimming took 4 bases from V and 0 from J, leaving 13 bases between them. This CDR3 region has 15 residues. The germline V gene has CDR1 MDHEN and CDR2 SYDVKM. The CDR3, as DNA: TGTGCCAGCAGTTACGGGACACCGAGCTCCTACGAGCAGTACTTC. Translating gives CASSYGTPSSYEQYF.

This chain connects TRBV5-1 to TRBJ2-2; D might be TRBD2 (5 bases). The V gene lost 0 bases and the J gene lost 0 bases, with 9 bases spanning the gap. In germline, CDR1 is SGHRS, CDR2 YFSETQ. The CDR3 length is 16 residues. CDR3 nucleotide sequence: TGCGCCAGCAGCTTGGTCGCGGGTTCGAACACCGGGGAGCTGTTTTTT. Its translation is CASSLVAGSNTGELFF.

This clonotype was recorded at least ten times. The chain joins TRBV28 to TRBJ2-2; possibly TRBD1 for D (7 bases). In germline, CDR1 is MDHEN, CDR2 SYDVKM. This CDR3 is built from 17 residues. Trimming stripped 7 bases from V and 7 bases from J, with 25 bases between. The CDR3 region is CASTFRRGRRYSGELFF. In DNA form, the CDR3 reads TGTGCCAGCACATTCAGGAGGGGGCGCAGATATAGCGGGGAGCTGTTTTTT. The variable domain in full, with the rest retrieved from reference TRBV28 and TRBJ2-2, is DVKVTQSSRYLVKRTGEKVFLECVQDMDHENMFWYRQDPGLGLRLIYFSYDVKMKEKGDIPEGYSVSREKKERFSLILESASTNQTSMYLCASTFRRGRRYSGELFFGEGSRLTVL.

The chain couples TRBV19 to TRBJ2-7, with D perhaps matching TRBD2 (5 bases). Per germline, CDR1 LNHDA and CDR2 SQIVND (reference sequence). The V gene lost 3 bases and the J gene lost 2 bases, with 14 bases spanning the gap. The CDR3 has 15 amino acids. CDR3 amino acids: CASSISVAPPYEQYF. The CDR3 bases are TGTGCCAGTAGTATTAGCGTCGCACCACCCTACGAGCAGTACTTC.

This clonotype was seen at least ten times. This chain joins TRBV29-1 and TRBJ2-7, with D possibly TRBD1 on 6 matching bases. Germline CDR1 is SQVTM and CDR2 is ANQGSEA. Trimming took off 4 bases at V and 4 bases at J, with 11 bases between the two ends. The length of the CDR3 is 12 residues. DNA of the CDR3: TGCAGCGTTGTGGGACACGGTTACGAGCAGTACTTC. Its translation is CSVVGHGYEQYF.

Only a few counts were recorded for this clonotype. The rearrangement uses TRBV28 and TRBJ2-1; D not certain. The CDR3 has 13 residues. The V and J ends lost 5 bases and 8 bases respectively, with 13 bases between them. The germline gives CDR1 MDHEN, CDR2 SYDVKM. The CDR3 DNA sequence: TGTGCCAGCAGTGATCGCTTAGCCGATGAGCAGTTCTTC. It encodes CASSDRLADEQFF. The full variable domain, in which reference TRBV28 and TRBJ2-1 provide the parts outside the CDR3, is DVKVTQSSRYLVKRTGEKVFLECVQDMDHENMFWYRQDPGLGLRLIYFSYDVKMKEKGDIPEGYSVSREKKERFSLILESASTNQTSMYLCASSDRLADEQFFGPGTRLTVL.

About this clonotype itself: Being one base from a much bigger clone, this may be a read error. The chain carries TRBV12-3 or TRBV12-4 and TRBJ2-3, with D uncertain. The CDR3 sequence is 13 residues long. V was cut by 3 bases and J by 8 bases, with 12 bases left in between. The CDR3, as DNA: TGTGCCAGCAGTTTGAGGCCGACTGGTACGCAGTATTTT. Amino acid sequence: CASSLRPTGTQYF.

V is TRBV25-1 and J is TRBJ2-2, with 8 bases identical to TRBD1. The CDR3 is 16 amino acids. Germline CDR1 reads MGHDK; CDR2 reads SYGVNS. The junction had 7 bases not matched to a gene; V was cut back by 1 base and J by 6 bases. The CDR3 here is CASSESRQGPAGELFF. CDR3 nucleotide sequence: TGTGCCAGCAGTGAATCCAGACAGGGGCCGGCCGGGGAGCTGTTTTTT. Variable domain in full (rest from reference TRBV25-1 and TRBJ2-2): EADIYQTPRYLVIGTGKKITLECSQTMGHDKMYWYQQDPGMELHLIHYSYGVNSTEKGDLSSESTVSRIRTEHFPLTLESARPSHTSQYLCASSESRQGPAGELFFGEGSRLTVL.

The CDR3 spells CASSMEGRGPYEQYF. In nucleotides, the CDR3 is TGTGCCAGTAGTATGGAGGGCAGGGGCCCCTACGAGCAGTACTTC. The chain uses TRBV19 and TRBJ2-7; possibly TRBD1 or TRBD2 for D (6 bases each). The CDR3 has 15 residues. Germline CDR1 LNHDA, CDR2 SQIVND (reference sequence). Trimming shortened V by 3 bases and J by 2 bases, and 14 bases separated the two germline ends.

Many counts were recorded for this clonotype. The chain is built from TRBV30 and TRBJ2-7, with D perhaps matching TRBD2 (6 bases). The CDR3 runs 13 residues. CDR1 and CDR2 from the germline V gene are GTSNPN and SVGIG (reference sequence). Trimming cost V 5 bases and J 2 bases, with 13 bases left between them. As DNA, the CDR3 is TGTGCCTGGGTGGGAGGCGGCACCTACGAGCAGTACTTC. It is translated as CAWVGGGTYEQYF.

This clonotype was recorded at least ten times. This sequence joins TRBV30 and TRBJ1-1; possibly TRBD1 for D (5 bases). CDR3 length: 13 amino acids. CDR1 is GTSNPN and CDR2 is SVGIG in the germline V gene (reference sequence). The CDR3 sequence is CAARVRVNTEAFF. DNA for the CDR3: TGTGCAGCCAGGGTAAGGGTTAACACTGAAGCTTTCTTT.